These 5 T cell receptor beta chains were sequenced from one sample in a study of cytomegalovirus exposure and HLA in healthy donors. With 60 Vbeta and 13 Jbeta primers, the PCR was carried out. Profiling relied on immunoSEQ multiplex PCR, and the TCRdb table lists in-frame clones only, not all of them. The sample carries some 140,000 clones, 80% recorded once. Sequenced material: PBMCs. Source of these receptors: a man younger than 40 in good health.

This CDR3 reads CASSPEGYNEQFF. CDR3 coding DNA: TGCGCCAGCAGCCCGGAGGGTTACAATGAGCAGTTCTTC. The chain couples TRBV5-1 to TRBJ2-1, with D perhaps matching TRBD2 (6 bases). Trimming shortened V by 4 bases and J by 4 bases, and 9 bases separated the two germline ends. In germline, CDR1 is SGHRS, CDR2 YFSETQ. The CDR3 has 13 amino acids.

The chain combines TRBV14 with TRBJ1-1, with D hard to call. The germline V gene encodes CDR1 SGHDN and CDR2 FVKESK. The CDR3 is 13 amino acids. The V end was cut by 4 bases, the J end by 8 bases, with 14 bases between. The CDR3 sequence is CASSPLTGWEAFF. As DNA, the CDR3 is TGTGCCAGCAGCCCACTAACGGGTTGGGAAGCTTTCTTT.

This clone was detected once. The chain carries TRBV29-1 and TRBJ2-5; the match to TRBD2 covers 7 bases. The J call is in doubt because the DNA end fits TRBJ2-7 better. Per the germline V gene, CDR1 is SQVTM and CDR2 is ANQGSEA. This CDR3 comprises 15 residues. The CDR3 loop is CSVAVARGGPYEQYF. CDR3 nucleotides: TGCAGCGTGGCGGTCGCGCGCGGGGGACCCTACGAGCAGTACTTC.

CDR3 sequence reads: CAWSPKGRQETQYF. In DNA, the CDR3 is TGTGCCTGGAGCCCTAAGGGGAGGCAAGAGACCCAGTACTTC. This rearrangement joins TRBV30 to TRBJ2-5; TRBD2 might be the D (6 bases). The CDR3 contains 14 residues. Per the germline V gene, CDR1 is GTSNPN and CDR2 is SVGIG (reference sequence). V was pared by 3 bases and J by 2 bases, with 13 bases between.

This clone was observed a handful of times. The chain has TRBV7-9 and TRBJ2-3; 7 nucleotides agree with TRBD1. The CDR3 has 14 amino acids. Looked up from germline, CDR1 is SEHNR and CDR2 is FQNEAQ (reference sequence). V lost 5 bases, J lost 2 bases, and 4 bases stayed unmatched. The CDR3 sequence: CASSIGQATDTQYF. Written as DNA, the CDR3 is TGTGCCAGCAGCATAGGACAGGCCACAGATACGCAGTATTTT.